The next 12 T cell receptor beta chains were all read from a single sample in a study of blood T cell repertoires in COVID-19. The method was immunoSEQ multiplex PCR; TCRdb's version includes in-frame clones alone and lacks a portion of them. The sample includes 250,000 to 400,000 clones, about 85% of them seen just once. The sequenced sample consisted of PBMCs or T cells enriched from blood (not recorded which). The receptors were sampled from a woman aged 30 to 39 who had been exposed to COVID-19.

This rearrangement joins TRBV6-5 to TRBJ1-2, with a possible D match to TRBD1 (6 bases). The CDR3 loop spans 14 amino acids. Germline loops: CDR1 MNHEY, CDR2 SVGAGI. With 6 bases removed from V and 7 bases from J, the gap between germline ends came to 18 bases. CDR3 coding DNA: TGTGCCAGCAGAAAGGCCAGGGGTGGCCTTGGCTACACCTTC. Amino acid sequence: CASRKARGGLGYTF.

The CDR3, as DNA: TGTGCCAGCAGCGGGGACAGGGGGCCGGGAAACACCATATATTTT. Amino acids: CASSGDRGPGNTIYF. The rearrangement uses TRBV5-8 and TRBJ1-3; 12 bases line up with TRBD1. V trimming: 4 bases; J trimming: 4 bases; junction bases outside the gene matches: 3. The CDR3 consists of 15 residues. Germline V gene lookup returns CDR1 SGHTS and CDR2 YDEGEE.

The table lists this clone with a count of one. The J gene is TRBJ2-1, the V gene TRBV6-5; 11 nucleotides line up with TRBD2. This CDR3 spans 15 amino acids. V trimming: 4 bases; J trimming: 8 bases; junction bases outside the gene matches: 7. Per the germline V gene, CDR1 is MNHEY and CDR2 is SVGAGI. This chain's CDR3 is CASSFTSGRGDEQFF. As DNA, the CDR3 is TGTGCCAGCAGTTTTACTAGCGGGAGAGGAGATGAGCAGTTCTTC.

The chain couples TRBV28 to TRBJ2-2, with 8 bases aligning to TRBD2. V lost 10 bases to trimming and J lost 1 base; unmatched junction nucleotides: 2. The CDR3 length is 13 residues. CDR1 is MDHEN, CDR2 SYDVKM, per germline. CDR3 sequence: CAIAGGNTGELFF. CDR3 bases: TGTGCCATCGCGGGGGGGAACACCGGGGAGCTGTTTTTT. Supplemented by reference TRBV28 and TRBJ2-2, the full variable domain reads DVKVTQSSRYLVKRTGEKVFLECVQDMDHENMFWYRQDPGLGLRLIYFSYDVKMKEKGDIPEGYSVSREKKERFSLILESASTNQTSMYLCAIAGGNTGELFFGEGSRLTVL.

The V gene is TRBV28, the J gene TRBJ1-3, with no clear D. The CDR3 consists of 14 residues. V was shortened by 8 bases and J by 2 bases, with 13 bases between the two germline ends. In germline, CDR1 is MDHEN, CDR2 SYDVKM. The CDR3 sequence: CASRRWAPGNTIYF. The CDR3 DNA follows: TGTGCCAGCCGGCGCTGGGCCCCTGGAAACACCATATATTTT.

This sequence joins TRBV28 and TRBJ1-3; 8 nucleotides align to TRBD1. From germline, CDR1 is MDHEN and CDR2 SYDVKM. With 2 bases clipped from V and 3 bases from J, the junction kept 9 bases outside the gene matches. The CDR3 is 17 amino acids. This CDR3 is CASSLPAGGAYGNTIYF. In nucleotides, the CDR3 is TGTGCCAGCAGTTTACCTGCAGGGGGCGCGTATGGAAACACCATATATTTT.

The chain recombines TRBV11-2 with TRBJ2-2; 7 bases align to TRBD2. There are 17 residues in the CDR3. Losses at the gene ends were 5 bases for V and 2 bases for J; bases not matched to a gene: 11. Germline values: CDR1 SGHAT, CDR2 FQNNGV. CDR3 bases: TGTGCCAGCAGCCCCCCCGGCGGGGGTTTAAACACCGGGGAGCTGTTTTTT. As protein: CASSPPGGGLNTGELFF.

The gene calls are TRBV6-1 and TRBJ1-4; D is unresolved. The CDR3 sequence is 15 residues long. With 1 base removed from V and 6 bases from J, the gap between germline ends came to 12 bases. Germline CDR1 MNHNS, CDR2 SASEGT. This CDR3 reads CASSEEQQTYEKLFF. CDR3 DNA sequence: TGTGCCAGCAGTGAAGAGCAACAGACATATGAAAAACTGTTTTTT.

Turning to this clone: Other DNA variants within this sample encode the same CDR3. The chain couples TRBV20-1 to TRBJ2-7; possible D gene TRBD1, 6 bases. Germline CDR1 is DFQATT and CDR2 is SNEGSKA (reference sequence). Trimming stripped 5 bases from V and 4 bases from J, with 9 bases between. CDR3 length: 11 amino acids. CDR3 bases: TGCAGTGCTGGACAGCTATACGAGCAGTACTTC. Translated, it gives CSAGQLYEQYF.

This rearrangement joins TRBV30 to TRBJ1-5, with TRBD1 matching over 8 bases. The CDR3 loop spans 15 amino acids. V was pared by 0 bases and J by 5 bases, with 6 bases of the junction left unmatched. Germline-derived CDR1 and CDR2 are GTSNPN and SVGIG (reference sequence). The CDR3, as DNA: TGTGCCTGGAGTGTGGGACAGGTCGGTCATCAGCCCCAGCATTTT. Its translation: CAWSVGQVGHQPQHF.

The J gene is TRBJ2-7, the V gene TRBV27; 7 bases align to TRBD2. J lost 1 base, V lost 2 bases, and 2 bases had no gene match. The germline V gene encodes CDR1 MNHEY and CDR2 SMNVEV (reference sequence). This CDR3 has 14 residues. The CDR3 loop is CASSLGGDSYEQYF. The DNA of the CDR3 is TGTGCCAGCAGTTTAGGGGGGGATTCCTACGAGCAGTACTTC.

The count of this clone is one. The rearrangement joins TRBV19 to TRBJ1-4; 11 bases align to TRBD1. The CDR3 runs to 15 residues. Germline V gene sequence: CDR1 LNHDA, CDR2 SQIVND (reference sequence). The CDR3 DNA is TGTGCGTCCGGACAGGGGGCGACAACTAATGAAAAACTGTTTTTT. Translation gives CASGQGATTNEKLFF.